Listed here are 27 T cell receptor beta chains from one sample, sequenced in a study of blood T cell repertoires in COVID-19. Data came from immunoSEQ multiplex PCR; TCRdb stores just in-frame clones and leaves some out. This table has roughly 150,000 clones, about 72% appearing once. The sequenced material came from peripheral blood. The receptors derive from a man aged 60 to 69 who had recovered from COVID-19.

This clone appeared a single time. The genes are TRBV6-5 and TRBJ2-5, with TRBD2 identical over 7 bases. The J segment lost 1 base and the V segment lost 2 bases, leaving 7 bases of the junction unmatched. CDR1 is MNHEY and CDR2 is SVGAGI in the germline V gene. This CDR3 region has 16 residues. Written as DNA, the CDR3 is TGTGCCAGCAGTTACGGGACCCAGCGGGGCCAAGAGACCCAGTACTTC. Translating gives CASSYGTQRGQETQYF.

The chain has TRBV6-5 and TRBJ1-1; tentative D call: TRBD1 (6 bases). Germline V gene lookup returns CDR1 MNHEY and CDR2 SVGAGI. The CDR3 is 15 amino acids. With 5 bases removed from V and 1 base from J, the gap between germline ends came to 14 bases. The CDR3 spells CASSPTGHANTEAFF. The DNA of the CDR3 is TGTGCCAGCAGTCCAACGGGACACGCGAACACTGAAGCTTTCTTT.

V is TRBV19 and J is TRBJ2-1, with 8 positions matching TRBD2. CDR3 size: 14 residues. V lost 5 bases, J lost 6 bases, and 6 bases stayed unmatched. In germline, CDR1 is LNHDA, CDR2 SQIVND (reference sequence). CDR3 sequence: CASSQRGLTNEQFF. In nucleotides, the CDR3 is TGTGCCAGTAGTCAGCGGGGGCTGACCAATGAGCAGTTCTTC.

The CDR3 nucleotides are TGTGCCTGGAGTCGGGCAGGGGGAAGCAATCAGCCCCAGCATTTT. Translating gives CAWSRAGGSNQPQHF. The chain is built from TRBV30 and TRBJ1-5, with TRBD1 identical over 7 bases. CDR3 length: 15 amino acids. Germline values: CDR1 GTSNPN, CDR2 SVGIG (reference sequence). Losses at the gene ends were 2 bases for V and 1 base for J; bases not matched to a gene: 5. The variable domain in full, completed from reference TRBV30 and TRBJ1-5, reads SQTIHQWPATLVQPVGSPLSLECTVEGTSNPNLYWYRQAAGRGLQLLFYSVGIGQISSEVPQNLSASRPQDRQFILSSKKLLLSDSGFYLCAWSRAGGSNQPQHFGDGTRLSIL.

The CDR3 DNA reads as TGCAGCGCTAGCGGGAGGGCGGCAGAGACCCAGTACTTC. Its protein is CSASGRAAETQYF. This chain uses TRBV29-1 with TRBJ2-5, with 12 positions matching TRBD2. V shed 7 bases, J shed 4 bases, and the junction held 4 bases outside the gene matches. This CDR3 contains 13 residues. The germline gives CDR1 SQVTM, CDR2 ANQGSEA.

This clone was found many times. The chain carries TRBV20-1 and TRBJ2-1; no reliable D call. The CDR3 consists of 10 residues. The germline V gene has CDR1 DFQATT and CDR2 SNEGSKA (reference sequence). V was clipped by 5 bases and J by 6 bases, with 5 bases between them. The CDR3: CSALINEQFF. DNA for the CDR3: TGCAGTGCTTTAATCAATGAGCAGTTCTTC.

This clone was seen a handful of times. The rearrangement joins TRBV19 to TRBJ1-1; unclear D gene. Between the trimmed V and J ends, which lost 7 bases and 1 base, there was a span of 10 bases. Germline V CDR1 and CDR2: LNHDA, SQIVND (reference sequence). This CDR3 region has 13 residues. CDR3 amino acids: CASIGQKNTEAFF. The CDR3 coding sequence is TGTGCCAGTATTGGGCAGAAGAACACTGAAGCTTTCTTT. Based on the CDR3 plus reference TRBV19 and TRBJ1-1, the full variable domain is DGGITQSPKYLFRKEGQNVTLSCEQNLNHDAMYWYRQDPGQGLRLIYYSQIVNDFQKGDIAEGYSVSREKKESFPLTVTSAQKNPTAFYLCASIGQKNTEAFFGQGTRLTVV.

The rearrangement joins TRBV29-1 to TRBJ2-7; 8 bases agree with TRBD1. The junction had 7 bases not matched to a gene; V was cut back by 4 bases and J by 2 bases. Germline loops: CDR1 SQVTM, CDR2 ANQGSEA. The CDR3 runs to 14 residues. CDR3 in amino acids: CSVARGHEPYEQYF. DNA for the CDR3: TGCAGCGTTGCCAGGGGGCACGAACCCTACGAGCAGTACTTC.

This chain uses TRBV2 with TRBJ2-2, with a weak D call TRBD1 (6 bases). Per germline, CDR1 SNHLY and CDR2 FYNNEI. The CDR3 spans 13 residues. Trimming removed 8 bases at V and 5 bases at J, with 12 bases between. CDR3: CASGTRGTGELFF. The CDR3 coding sequence is TGTGCCAGCGGGACAAGAGGGACCGGGGAGCTGTTTTTT.

The sample holds one count of this clone. The CDR3 spells CASCPLNRAGNEQFF. Written as DNA, the CDR3 is TGTGCCAGTTGCCCCCTCAACAGGGCAGGGAATGAGCAGTTCTTC. The V and J genes are TRBV6-1 and TRBJ2-1; tentatively, D is TRBD1 (6 bases). The V end lost 9 bases, the J end lost 7 bases, and 22 bases lay between the germline ends. This CDR3 is 15 amino acids long. Germline V gene lookup returns CDR1 MNHNS and CDR2 SASEGT.

The genes are TRBV5-4 and TRBJ2-2, with TRBD1 matching 7 bases. Per the germline V gene, CDR1 is SGHNT and CDR2 is YYREEE (reference sequence). This CDR3 is built from 15 residues. V shed 5 bases, J shed 4 bases, and the junction held 8 bases outside the gene matches. The CDR3 loop reads CASSLQGLGTGELFF. As DNA, the CDR3 is TGTGCCAGCAGTTTACAGGGGTTAGGCACCGGGGAGCTGTTTTTT.

This clone was recorded a few times. J is TRBJ2-2 and V is TRBV24-1; D is undetermined. The ends were cut back, 5 bases at V and 0 bases at J, with 12 bases in the middle. Germline V gene data show CDR1 as KGHDR and CDR2 as SFDVKD. This CDR3 comprises 16 residues. Here the CDR3 DNA reads TGTGCCACCAGTGGTCCCTACGTGACGAACACCGGGGAGCTGTTTTTT. Its protein is CATSGPYVTNTGELFF.

This sequence joins TRBV15 and TRBJ1-4; 7 nucleotides line up with TRBD1. CDR1 and CDR2 (germline): LNHNV, YYDKDF (reference sequence). The trim removed 2 bases at V and 8 bases at J, leaving 14 bases unmatched. The CDR3 sequence is 17 residues long. CDR3 DNA: TGTGCCACCAGCAGAAATTTAGGGGTTGCAGGGGGGGAAAAACTGTTTTTT. This gives the protein CATSRNLGVAGGEKLFF.

The chain couples TRBV11-2 to TRBJ2-2, with 14 bases fitting TRBD2. This CDR3 region has 17 residues. V shed 5 bases, J shed 7 bases, and the junction held 9 bases outside the gene matches. The germline CDR1 and CDR2 sequences are SGHAT and FQNNGV. CDR3 protein: CASSPGLAGDRGGELFF. The CDR3 DNA reads TGTGCCAGCAGCCCGGGACTAGCGGGAGATAGAGGCGGGGAGCTGTTTTTT.

V gene TRBV7-2 combines with J gene TRBJ2-3; TRBD2 agrees at 7 bases. There are 17 residues in the CDR3. V gave up 7 bases and J gave up 6 bases; unmatched junction bases: 19. Per the germline V gene, CDR1 is SGHTA and CDR2 is FQGNSA. The CDR3, as DNA: TGTGCCAGCAAATTAGGGCGGGGCGGGAGTCTTTCGGATACGCAGTATTTT. As protein: CASKLGRGGSLSDTQYF.

The chain combines TRBV30 with TRBJ2-1; tentative D call: TRBD2 (5 bases). The CDR3 runs 14 residues. Germline lookup yields CDR1 GTSNPN and CDR2 SVGIG (reference sequence). The V end was cut by 0 bases, the J end by 5 bases, with 11 bases between. The DNA of the CDR3 is TGTGCCTGGAGTGTAGGGAGCAGCCACAATGAGCAGTTCTTC. Translated, it gives CAWSVGSSHNEQFF. The whole variable domain, remainder taken from reference TRBV30 and TRBJ2-1, is SQTIHQWPATLVQPVGSPLSLECTVEGTSNPNLYWYRQAAGRGLQLLFYSVGIGQISSEVPQNLSASRPQDRQFILSSKKLLLSDSGFYLCAWSVGSSHNEQFFGPGTRLTVL.

This clone was counted a single time. This sequence joins TRBV11-1 and TRBJ2-1; 11 positions agree with TRBD2. CDR3 size: 13 residues. The ends lost 1 base at V and 13 bases at J; junction bases unmatched: 3. The germline gives CDR1 SGHAT, CDR2 FQDESV (reference sequence). CDR3 amino acids: CASSLVSGGGQFF. The CDR3 bases are TGTGCCAGCAGCTTAGTTAGCGGGGGGGGCCAGTTCTTC.

The V and J genes are TRBV28 and TRBJ1-1; D gene unclear. Germline values: CDR1 MDHEN, CDR2 SYDVKM. The CDR3 is made up of 14 amino acids. V was shortened by 6 bases and J by 1 base, with 12 bases between the two germline ends. The CDR3 DNA follows: TGTGCCAGCAGGACGGCAGGCAAGAACACTGAAGCTTTCTTT. Encoded protein: CASRTAGKNTEAFF. The whole variable domain, filled in from reference TRBV28 and TRBJ1-1, reads DVKVTQSSRYLVKRTGEKVFLECVQDMDHENMFWYRQDPGLGLRLIYFSYDVKMKEKGDIPEGYSVSREKKERFSLILESASTNQTSMYLCASRTAGKNTEAFFGQGTRLTVV.

The chain employs TRBV6-2 or TRBV6-3 and TRBJ2-7; 14 bases map to TRBD2. The CDR3 covers 17 residues. J gave up 5 bases and V 2 bases, and 8 bases lay outside the gene matches. CDR1 is MNHEY, CDR2 SVGEGT, per germline. This CDR3 is CASSYPTGGLAGDEQYF. CDR3 sequence (DNA): TGTGCCAGCAGTTACCCCACGGGGGGACTAGCGGGAGACGAGCAGTACTTC.

This clone has only a few counts. V and J are TRBV30 and TRBJ1-1, with D hard to call. Germline CDR1 and CDR2: GTSNPN and SVGIG (reference sequence). Trimming shortened V by 2 bases and J by 3 bases, and 7 bases separated the two germline ends. This CDR3 is built from 12 residues. CDR3 DNA sequence: TGTGCCTGGAGTACTGGTTACACTGAAGCTTTCTTT. It yields the protein CAWSTGYTEAFF.

This chain uses TRBV4-1 with TRBJ2-3; 10 bases match TRBD2. The CDR3 loop spans 16 amino acids. Germline assignment: CDR1 MGHRA and CDR2 YSYEKL. J gave up 2 bases and V 6 bases, and 8 bases lay outside the gene matches. DNA for the CDR3: TGCGCCAGCAGGCCATATACTAGCGGGGACACAGATACGCAGTATTTT. It specifies CASRPYTSGDTDTQYF.

For this clone: Other DNA sequences from this sample encode an identical CDR3 as well. This chain uses TRBV19 with TRBJ1-5; maybe TRBD1 (6 bases). The germline V gene encodes CDR1 LNHDA and CDR2 SQIVND (reference sequence). The CDR3 consists of 14 residues. V dropped 0 bases and J dropped 4 bases, with 7 bases sitting between them. CDR3 sequence: CASSIDRGNQPQHF. CDR3 DNA: TGTGCCAGTAGTATAGACAGGGGAAATCAGCCCCAGCATTTT.

CDR3 in DNA: TGTGCCAGCAGCCCCTCGGGAGGGACAGCCAACAATGAGCAGTTCTTC. This codes for CASSPSGGTANNEQFF. The V and J genes are TRBV3-1 (or the pseudogene TRBV3-2) and TRBJ2-1; tentatively, D is TRBD2 (8 bases). V lost 4 bases and J 5 bases, leaving 18 bases between the germline ends. Germline V gives CDR1 LGHDT, CDR2 YNNKEL (reference sequence). The length of the CDR3 is 16 residues.

The CDR3 DNA follows: TGCGCCAGCAGCCAAGCTAGGAGGATGGCGCAGTATTTT. It is translated as CASSQARRMAQYF. The J gene is TRBJ2-3, the V gene TRBV4-3; D perhaps matches TRBD2 (5 bases). From germline, CDR1 is LGHNA and CDR2 YSLEER. CDR3 length: 13 residues. V was clipped by 1 base and J by 10 bases, with 12 bases between them.

The chain is built from TRBV5-5 and TRBJ2-1, with D tentatively TRBD1 (5 bases). This CDR3 has 14 amino acids. The germline V gene has CDR1 SGHKS and CDR2 YYEKEE (reference sequence). Trimming pared 2 bases from V and 3 bases from J, leaving 9 bases between. CDR3: CASSLGVVYNEQFF. CDR3 coding DNA: TGTGCCAGCAGCTTAGGGGTGGTCTACAATGAGCAGTTCTTC.

The chain combines TRBV7-9 with TRBJ1-6; TRBD1 is a possible D gene (6 bases). V dropped 2 bases and J dropped 8 bases, with 10 bases sitting between them. CDR1 and CDR2 (germline): SEHNR, FQNEAQ (reference sequence). CDR3 size: 14 residues. CDR3 protein: CASSLTGSDSPLHF. Here the CDR3 DNA reads TGTGCCAGCAGCTTAACAGGGAGCGATTCACCCCTCCACTTT.

This clone was recorded once. The V and J genes are TRBV7-9 and TRBJ2-7; 7 nucleotides line up with TRBD1. The CDR3 covers 15 residues. J was trimmed by 3 bases and V by 5 bases; bases with no gene match: 10. Germline V gene sequence: CDR1 SEHNR, CDR2 FQNEAQ (reference sequence). This CDR3 reads CASSAGQYRGYEQYF. The CDR3 region has the DNA TGTGCCAGCAGCGCAGGGCAATACAGGGGCTACGAGCAGTACTTC.